These 26 T cell receptor beta chains were sequenced from one sample in a study of neurological immune-mediated disorders. TCRdb ran MiXCR on the 5' RACE reads and lists one entry per CDR3 protein. The table has about 79,000 distinct CDR3 sequences, 13% to 15% seen once. The sequencing input was PBMCs. The source of these receptors is a woman in her forties or fifties in good health.

The table lists this clonotype with many counts. The genes are TRBV7-3 and TRBJ2-5, with TRBD2 identical over 14 bases. V gave up 2 bases and J gave up 5 bases; unmatched junction bases: 10. The CDR3 sequence is 18 residues long. The V gene's germline CDR1 is SGHTA and CDR2 FQGTGA. DNA for the CDR3: TGTGCCAGCAGCTTAGGACTAGCGGGAGGATTAACGCACGAGACCCAGTACTTC. Encoded protein: CASSLGLAGGLTHETQYF. The entire variable domain, with the rest obtained from reference TRBV7-3 and TRBJ2-5, is as follows: GAGVSQTPSNKVTEKGKYVELRCDPISGHTALYWYRQSLGQGPEFLIYFQGTGAADDSGLPNDRFFAVRPEGSVSTLKIQRTERGDSAVYLCASSLGLAGGLTHETQYFGPGTRLLVL.

The chain recombines TRBV15 with TRBJ2-5; possibly TRBD1 for D (5 bases). Trimming took 5 bases from V and 5 from J, leaving 12 bases between them. The germline V gene encodes CDR1 LNHNV and CDR2 YYDKDF (reference sequence). The CDR3 is 13 amino acids. The CDR3 DNA reads as TGTGCCACCAGCCCTTTGGGGCACGAGACCCAGTACTTC. This gives the protein CATSPLGHETQYF.

This clonotype occurred many times. DNA for the CDR3: TGTGCCAGCAGCCAAAGGTTGGCAGGTTACACTGAAGCTTTCTTT. Translated: CASSQRLAGYTEAFF. V and J are TRBV12-3 or TRBV12-4 and TRBJ1-1; no clear D. Trimming removed 6 bases from V and 3 bases from J, with 17 bases in between. This CDR3 has 15 residues.

This clonotype was observed at least ten times. The chain is built from TRBV15 and TRBJ2-3; weak D call: TRBD2 (5 bases). The CDR3 length is 16 residues. Germline V gene lookup returns CDR1 LNHNV and CDR2 YYDKDF (reference sequence). The V and J ends lost 1 base and 0 bases respectively, with 11 bases between them. CDR3 DNA sequence: TGTGCCACCAGCAGAGGTTCGGGCGGGAGCACAGATACGCAGTATTTT. Translated: CATSRGSGGSTDTQYF. The variable domain in full, with the rest retrieved from reference TRBV15 and TRBJ2-3, is DAMVIQNPRYQVTQFGKPVTLSCSQTLNHNVMYWYQQKSSQAPKLLFHYYDKDFNNEADTPDNFQSRRPNTSFCFLDIRSPGLGDTAMYLCATSRGSGGSTDTQYFGPGTRLTVL.

The table lists this clonotype with many counts. The chain links TRBV28 to TRBJ2-2, with 12 nucleotides matching TRBD2. The germline gives CDR1 MDHEN, CDR2 SYDVKM. The CDR3 loop spans 15 amino acids. J gave up 5 bases and V 5 bases, and 3 bases lay outside the gene matches. DNA for the CDR3: TGTGCCAGCAGTATAGGACTAGCGGGAACCGGGGAGCTGTTTTTT. Encoded protein: CASSIGLAGTGELFF. Supplemented by reference TRBV28 and TRBJ2-2, the full variable domain reads DVKVTQSSRYLVKRTGEKVFLECVQDMDHENMFWYRQDPGLGLRLIYFSYDVKMKEKGDIPEGYSVSREKKERFSLILESASTNQTSMYLCASSIGLAGTGELFFGEGSRLTVL.

This clonotype was detected many times. The V call is TRBV5-1, the J call TRBJ1-1; possible D gene TRBD1, 6 bases. CDR1 and CDR2 from the germline V gene are SGHRS and YFSETQ. This CDR3 contains 15 residues. The ends were cut back, 0 bases at V and 5 bases at J, with 14 bases in the middle. CDR3 amino acids: CASSLGGRGGTEAFF. DNA for the CDR3: TGCGCCAGCAGCTTGGGCGGCAGGGGAGGAACTGAAGCTTTCTTT.

This clonotype has ten or more counts. The chain employs TRBV20-1 and TRBJ1-5, with 9 bases identical to TRBD1. The germline V gene encodes CDR1 DFQATT and CDR2 SNEGSKA (reference sequence). This CDR3 region has 16 residues. The ends lost 3 bases at V and 0 bases at J; junction bases unmatched: 6. The CDR3 DNA is TGCAGTGCTAGCCCGGGACAGGGATATAGCAATCAGCCCCAGCATTTT. It encodes CSASPGQGYSNQPQHF.

This clonotype was seen at least ten times. The chain combines TRBV18 with TRBJ2-5, with D perhaps matching TRBD1 (6 bases). V lost 6 bases to trimming and J lost 2 bases, with 13 bases between them. The CDR3 extends over 14 amino acids. Germline CDR1 reads KGHSH; CDR2 reads LQKENI. CDR3 residues: CASSGVDRQETQYF. The CDR3 nucleotides read TGTGCCAGCTCCGGCGTCGACAGGCAAGAGACCCAGTACTTC.

This clonotype was counted ten times or more. V usage is TRBV20-1 and J usage is TRBJ2-3; the match to TRBD1 covers 9 bases. Germline assignment: CDR1 DFQATT and CDR2 SNEGSKA (reference sequence). This CDR3 spans 14 amino acids. The CDR3 DNA reads as TGCAACCTCCACTCACAGGGGGCCACAGATACGCAGTATTTT. It encodes CNLHSQGATDTQYF.

This clonotype was observed at least ten times. V usage is TRBV5-1 and J usage is TRBJ2-1, with unresolved D. Germline CDR1 SGHRS, CDR2 YFSETQ. V was clipped by 4 bases and J by 9 bases, with 8 bases between them. This CDR3 is 11 amino acids long. The DNA of the CDR3 is TGCGCCAGCAGCCTTCAAAGTGAGCAGTTCTTC. Translation: CASSLQSEQFF.

This clonotype showed up many times. The J gene is TRBJ1-2, the V gene TRBV6-5; 8 bases map to TRBD1. This CDR3 has 15 residues. J was trimmed by 3 bases and V by 6 bases; bases with no gene match: 9. Germline V gene data show CDR1 as MNHEY and CDR2 as SVGAGI. CDR3 loop: CASRDPTGGHYGYTF. CDR3 DNA sequence: TGTGCCAGCAGAGACCCTACAGGGGGTCACTATGGCTACACCTTC.

This clonotype came up many times. The rearrangement joins TRBV3-1 to TRBJ1-2; D not certain. This CDR3 contains 13 residues. Trimming shortened V by 3 bases and J by 8 bases, and 13 bases separated the two germline ends. The germline CDR1 and CDR2 sequences are LGHDT and YNNKEL (reference sequence). The CDR3 region is CASSHRAPSGYTF. CDR3 coding DNA: TGTGCCAGCAGCCACCGAGCCCCAAGCGGCTACACCTTC. Full variable domain (remainder filled in from reference TRBV3-1 and TRBJ1-2): DTAVSQTPKYLVTQMGNDKSIKCEQNLGHDTMYWYKQDSKKFLKIMFSYNNKELIINETVPNRFSPKSPDKAHLNLHINSLELGDSAVYFCASSHRAPSGYTFGSGTRLTVV.

This clonotype was picked up many times. This chain uses TRBV7-2 with TRBJ2-7; 12 positions match TRBD2. Germline trimming cut 5 bases from V and 2 bases from J; bases unmatched to any gene: 10. Germline V gives CDR1 SGHTA, CDR2 FQGNSA. The CDR3 runs 17 residues. In nucleotides, the CDR3 is TGTGCCAGCAGCCTCCTAAGACTAGCGGGAGTACCCTACGAGCAGTACTTC. Amino acids: CASSLLRLAGVPYEQYF.

In this sample, this clonotype turned up many times. The genes are TRBV20-1 and TRBJ1-1, with 8 nucleotides matching TRBD1. J was trimmed by 3 bases and V by 5 bases; bases with no gene match: 8. Germline lookup yields CDR1 DFQATT and CDR2 SNEGSKA (reference sequence). The CDR3 runs 14 residues. CDR3: CSAPRQGSYTEAFF. Written as DNA, the CDR3 is TGCAGTGCTCCTAGACAGGGGTCGTACACTGAAGCTTTCTTT.

At least ten counts were recorded for this clonotype. The rearrangement links TRBV18 to TRBJ2-6; D might be TRBD1 (6 bases). The V end was cut by 3 bases, the J end by 2 bases, with 8 bases between. This CDR3 region has 15 residues. The germline V gene encodes CDR1 KGHSH and CDR2 LQKENI. CDR3 in amino acids: CASSPTGTGANVLTF. CDR3 bases: TGTGCCAGCTCACCCACAGGGACTGGGGCCAACGTCCTGACTTTC.

This clonotype came up many times. V is TRBV7-9 and J is TRBJ1-1; D possibly corresponds to TRBD1 (5 bases). The CDR3 spans 16 residues. The germline V gene has CDR1 SEHNR and CDR2 FQNEAQ (reference sequence). Trimming removed 5 bases at V and 6 bases at J, with 22 bases between. CDR3 DNA sequence: TGTGCCAGCAGCAAACGGCTTGGGGCCCATGGCGCTGAAGCTTTCTTT. Translated, it gives CASSKRLGAHGAEAFF.

This clonotype was recorded many times. This chain links TRBV15 with TRBJ2-1; the D gene is possibly TRBD1 (5 bases). The CDR3 extends over 14 amino acids. The germline gives CDR1 LNHNV, CDR2 YYDKDF (reference sequence). V lost 2 bases and J 6 bases, leaving 11 bases between the germline ends. The CDR3 reads CATSRTDRFNEQFF. The DNA for the CDR3 is TGTGCCACCAGCAGAACCGACAGATTCAATGAGCAGTTCTTC.

This rearrangement joins TRBV20-1 to TRBJ1-6, with a weak D call TRBD1 (5 bases). CDR1 is DFQATT and CDR2 is SNEGSKA in the germline V gene (reference sequence). The CDR3 extends over 13 amino acids. Trimming removed 7 bases from V and 12 bases from J, with 19 bases in between. The CDR3 region is CSVREQAYLPLHF. The CDR3 nucleotides are TGCAGTGTTAGGGAACAGGCCTATTTACCCCTCCACTTT.

This clonotype was observed at least ten times. The chain joins TRBV25-1 to TRBJ1-6; D gene uncertain. There are 16 residues in the CDR3. The germline CDR1 and CDR2 sequences are MGHDK and SYGVNS. Trimming cost V 6 bases and J 1 base, with 13 bases left between them. The CDR3 protein is CASSDALGSYNSPLHF. CDR3 sequence (DNA): TGTGCCAGCAGCGACGCATTGGGTTCCTATAATTCACCCCTCCACTTT.

Points on this clonotype: Mismatch with germline at one junction end may stem from a read error. The J gene is TRBJ1-5, the V gene TRBV6-6, with TRBD1 as a possible D gene (6 bases). Germline V gives CDR1 MNHNY, CDR2 SVGAGI (reference sequence). CDR3 size: 13 residues. The CDR3 DNA is TGTACCAGCATAAAGGGGGAGAATCAGCCCCAGCATTTT. Translation gives CTSIKGENQPQHF.

This clonotype was seen a few times. The genes are TRBV5-5 and TRBJ2-1; 8 bases match TRBD2. Losses at the gene ends were 4 bases for V and 7 bases for J; bases not matched to a gene: 13. The CDR3 length is 16 residues. Germline-derived CDR1 and CDR2 are SGHKS and YYEKEE (reference sequence). The DNA for the CDR3 is TGTGCCAGCAGCATGACCGGGACTAGTGGTAAGAATGAGCAGTTCTTC. It specifies CASSMTGTSGKNEQFF. The full variable domain, its missing parts supplied by reference TRBV5-5 and TRBJ2-1, is DAGVTQSPTHLIKTRGQQVTLRCSPISGHKSVSWYQQVLGQGPQFIFQYYEKEERGRGNFPDRFSARQFPNYSSELNVNALLLGDSALYLCASSMTGTSGKNEQFFGPGTRLTVL.

This clonotype has a count of ten or more. This chain uses TRBV7-8 with TRBJ2-1, with a tentative D call TRBD2 (7 bases). V lost 5 bases, J lost 3 bases, and 14 bases lay in between. The CDR3 is made up of 15 amino acids. CDR1 and CDR2 (germline): SGHVS, FQNEAQ. The CDR3 loop is CASSSGTNFYNEQFF. In DNA form, the CDR3 reads TGTGCCAGCAGCAGCGGGACAAATTTCTACAATGAGCAGTTCTTC. The variable domain in full, completed from reference TRBV7-8 and TRBJ2-1, reads GAGVSQSPRYKVAKRGQDVALRCDPISGHVSLFWYQQALGQGPEFLTYFQNEAQLDKSGLPSDRFFAERPEGSVSTLKIQRTQQEDSAVYLCASSSGTNFYNEQFFGPGTRLTVL.

In this sample, this clonotype turned up many times. The chain recombines TRBV12-3 or TRBV12-4 with TRBJ2-5; D might be TRBD1 (6 bases). The CDR3 runs 13 residues. V was shortened by 6 bases and J by 5 bases, with 13 bases between the two germline ends. The CDR3 nucleotides are TGTGCCAGCAGCACAACAGGGCCGGAGACCCAGTACTTC. Translation gives CASSTTGPETQYF.

CDR3 DNA sequence: TGCGCCAGCACCCTTGGGGGCCAGGGCGAAGAGTACTTC. Encoded protein: CASTLGGQGEEYF. The chain joins TRBV5-1 to TRBJ2-4, with D perhaps matching TRBD1 (6 bases). The V gene lost 6 bases and the J gene lost 14 bases, with 21 bases spanning the gap. This CDR3 has 13 amino acids. CDR1 is SGHRS, CDR2 YFSETQ, per germline.

This clonotype was picked up many times. The chain joins TRBV5-5 to TRBJ2-3, with D maybe TRBD2 (7 bases). Trimming left V 0 bases short and J 4 bases short, with 12 bases between. Germline CDR1 and CDR2: SGHKS and YYEKEE (reference sequence). This CDR3 spans 15 amino acids. The CDR3 DNA is TGTGCCAGCAGCTTGGCTAGGGGGGGCGCAGATACGCAGTATTTT. It specifies CASSLARGGADTQYF. The full variable domain, with the rest looked up from reference TRBV5-5 and TRBJ2-3, is DAGVTQSPTHLIKTRGQQVTLRCSPISGHKSVSWYQQVLGQGPQFIFQYYEKEERGRGNFPDRFSARQFPNYSSELNVNALLLGDSALYLCASSLARGGADTQYFGPGTRLTVL.

Ten or more counts support this clonotype. The rearrangement links TRBV28 to TRBJ2-4; TRBD2 matches at 10 bases. With 4 bases clipped from V and 7 bases from J, the junction kept 4 bases outside the gene matches. Germline CDR1 and CDR2: MDHEN and SYDVKM. The CDR3 length is 14 residues. The CDR3 DNA reads TGTGCCAGCAGTTCAGCGGGAGGGGGGAACATTCAGTACTTC. It yields the protein CASSSAGGGNIQYF.